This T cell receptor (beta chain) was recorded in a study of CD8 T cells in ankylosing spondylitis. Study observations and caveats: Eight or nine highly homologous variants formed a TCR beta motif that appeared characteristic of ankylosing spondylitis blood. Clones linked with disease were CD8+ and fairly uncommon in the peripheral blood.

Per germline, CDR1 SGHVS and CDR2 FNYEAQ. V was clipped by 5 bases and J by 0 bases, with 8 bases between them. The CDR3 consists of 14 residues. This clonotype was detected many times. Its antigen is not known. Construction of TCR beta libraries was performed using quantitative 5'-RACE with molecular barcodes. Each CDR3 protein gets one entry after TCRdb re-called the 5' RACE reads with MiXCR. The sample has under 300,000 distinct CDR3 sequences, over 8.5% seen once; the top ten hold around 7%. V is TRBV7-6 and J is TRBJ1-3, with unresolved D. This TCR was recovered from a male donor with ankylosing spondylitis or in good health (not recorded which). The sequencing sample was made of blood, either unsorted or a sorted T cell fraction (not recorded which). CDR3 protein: CASSPGYSGNTIYF. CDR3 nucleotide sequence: TGTGCCAGCAGCCCTGGGTACTCTGGAAACACCATATATTTT.